This T cell receptor (beta chain) was documented in a study of blood T cell repertoires in COVID-19. Looking at the study overall: T cells, B-cell-depleted T cells, or PBMCs supplied cDNA or gDNA.

The authors' processing: Amplification of reference gene primers provided the estimated nucleated cell counts. Only in-frame clones appear in the TCRdb table, and some are missing; sequencing was by immunoSEQ multiplex PCR. V, J and clone size reflect that table, while D and trimming were determined from the DNA. The sample lists around 460,000 clones, approximately 90% seen once, with about 0.91% in the top ten. Seattle patients were enrolled while actively infected and followed longitudinally. CDR1 and CDR2 (germline): SGHNT, YENEEA. Trimming at V came to 3 bases and at J to 2 bases, leaving 11 bases not matched to a gene. This CDR3 spans 17 amino acids.

This chain connects TRBV11-3 to TRBJ2-3; 7 positions match TRBD2. The source is a man aged 18-30 years with COVID-19, enrolled during active disease. Sequencing input: peripheral blood. DNA for the CDR3: TGTGCCAGCAGCTTGACCCCAGGCGGGAGAACCACAGATACGCAGTATTTT. This encodes CASSLTPGGRTTDTQYF.